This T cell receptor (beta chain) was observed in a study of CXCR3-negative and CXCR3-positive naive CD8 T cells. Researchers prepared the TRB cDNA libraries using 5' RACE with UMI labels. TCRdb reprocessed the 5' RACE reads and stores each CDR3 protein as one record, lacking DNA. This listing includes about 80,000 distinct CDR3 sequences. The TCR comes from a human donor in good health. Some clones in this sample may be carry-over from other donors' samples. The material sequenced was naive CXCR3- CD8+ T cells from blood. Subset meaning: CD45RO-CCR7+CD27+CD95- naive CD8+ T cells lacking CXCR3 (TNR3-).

The CDR3 here is CSVEESRPGLDEQFF. The V gene is TRBV29-1, the J gene TRBJ2-1; the D gene TCRdb calls, TRBD1, cannot be checked with no DNA. In germline, CDR1 is SQVTM, CDR2 ANQGSEA. The CDR3 has 15 amino acids.